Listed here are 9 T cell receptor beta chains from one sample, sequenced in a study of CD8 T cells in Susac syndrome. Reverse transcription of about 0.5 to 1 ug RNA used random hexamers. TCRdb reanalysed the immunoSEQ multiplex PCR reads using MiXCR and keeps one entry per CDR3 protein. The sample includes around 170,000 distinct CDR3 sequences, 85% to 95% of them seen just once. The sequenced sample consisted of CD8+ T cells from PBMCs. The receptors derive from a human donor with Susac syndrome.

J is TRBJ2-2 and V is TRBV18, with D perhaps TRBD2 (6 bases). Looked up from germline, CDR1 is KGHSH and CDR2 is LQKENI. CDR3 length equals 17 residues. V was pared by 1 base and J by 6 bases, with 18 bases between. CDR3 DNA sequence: TGTGCCAGCTCACCACGACTGACAAAGACTAGTCCCGGGGAGCTGTTTTTT. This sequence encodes CASSPRLTKTSPGELFF.

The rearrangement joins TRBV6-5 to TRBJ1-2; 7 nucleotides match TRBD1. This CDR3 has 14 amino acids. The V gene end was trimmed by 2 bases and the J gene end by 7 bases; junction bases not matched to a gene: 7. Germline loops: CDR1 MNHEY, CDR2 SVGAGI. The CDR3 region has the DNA TGTGCCAGCAGTTACAACAACAGGGGTGGTGGCTACACCTTC. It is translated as CASSYNNRGGGYTF.

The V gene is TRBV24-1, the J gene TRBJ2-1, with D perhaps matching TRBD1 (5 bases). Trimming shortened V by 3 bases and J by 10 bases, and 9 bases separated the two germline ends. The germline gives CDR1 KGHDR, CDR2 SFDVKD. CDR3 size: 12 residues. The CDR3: CATSDTPGEQFF. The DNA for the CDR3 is TGTGCCACCAGTGATACCCCAGGGGAGCAGTTCTTC.

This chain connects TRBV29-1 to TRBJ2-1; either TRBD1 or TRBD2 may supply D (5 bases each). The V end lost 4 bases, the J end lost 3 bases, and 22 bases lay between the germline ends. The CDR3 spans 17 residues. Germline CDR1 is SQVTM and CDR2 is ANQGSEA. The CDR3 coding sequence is TGCAGCGTTGCCGGGATCACTGAACGGGGCGACTACAATGAGCAGTTCTTC. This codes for CSVAGITERGDYNEQFF.

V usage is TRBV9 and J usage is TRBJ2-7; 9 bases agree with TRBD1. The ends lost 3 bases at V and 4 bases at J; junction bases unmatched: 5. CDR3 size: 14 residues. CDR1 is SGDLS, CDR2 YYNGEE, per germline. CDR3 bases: TGTGCCAGCAGCGCCGGGACAGGGTGGTACGAGCAGTACTTC. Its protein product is CASSAGTGWYEQYF.

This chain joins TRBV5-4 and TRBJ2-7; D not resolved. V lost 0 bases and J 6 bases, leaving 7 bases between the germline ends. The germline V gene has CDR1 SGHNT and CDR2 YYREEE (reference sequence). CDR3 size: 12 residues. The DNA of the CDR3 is TGTGCCAGCAGCTTGGAGGGTTCCGAGCAGTACTTC. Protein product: CASSLEGSEQYF.

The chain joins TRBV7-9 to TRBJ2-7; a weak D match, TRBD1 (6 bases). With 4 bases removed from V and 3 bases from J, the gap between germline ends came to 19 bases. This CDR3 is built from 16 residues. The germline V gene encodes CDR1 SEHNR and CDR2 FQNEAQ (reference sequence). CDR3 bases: TGTGCCAGCAGCTCCGCAACCGGACAGACCATCTACGAGCAGTACTTC. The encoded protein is CASSSATGQTIYEQYF.

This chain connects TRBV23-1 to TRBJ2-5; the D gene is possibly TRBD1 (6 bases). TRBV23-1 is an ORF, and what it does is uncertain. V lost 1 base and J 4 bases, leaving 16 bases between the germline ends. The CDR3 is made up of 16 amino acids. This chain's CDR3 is CASSQFRQVGSETQYF. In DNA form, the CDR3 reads TGCGCCAGCAGTCAATTTCGACAGGTGGGATCAGAGACCCAGTACTTC.

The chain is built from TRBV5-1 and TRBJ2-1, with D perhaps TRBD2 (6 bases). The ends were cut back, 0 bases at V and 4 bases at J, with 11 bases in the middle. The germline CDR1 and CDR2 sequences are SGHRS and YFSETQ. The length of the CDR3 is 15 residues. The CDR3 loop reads CASSLETGVYNEQFF. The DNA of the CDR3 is TGCGCCAGCAGCTTGGAGACGGGGGTATACAATGAGCAGTTCTTC.